The clone carrying this T cell receptor (beta chain) was seen a few times. Antigen unknown. Researchers amplified the TCR beta CDR3 regions from RNA transcripts. During a first-round RT-PCR of the TCR CDR3, the HTBI primer set was used. From the multiplex PCR reads, TCRdb called clonotypes with MiXCR, one entry per CDR3 protein. The sample lists about 260,000 distinct CDR3 sequences, roughly 15% occurring once. The data are from a study of T cells in Graves' hyperthyroidism and ophthalmopathy. Study as a whole: Upon initial diagnosis and before any treatment, peripheral blood was collected.

Study-wide points: Model output signaled ophthalmopathy a median roughly 6 months ahead of onset.

For ophthalmopathy patients, the Clinical Activity Score was at least 3 and the NOSPECS grade at least 4; duration was under 3 months. Uncontrolled infection, other autoimmune disease, pregnancy and lactation each barred patients from inclusion. From germline, CDR1 is SGHDN and CDR2 FVKESK. Germline trimming cut 2 bases from V and 5 bases from J; bases unmatched to any gene: 6. The CDR3 loop spans 15 amino acids. This sequence was found in a woman under 30 with Graves' ophthalmopathy. Sequencing was performed on blood. The J gene is TRBJ2-1, the V gene TRBV14; 7 bases are a match to TRBD1. The CDR3 region has the DNA TGTGCCAGCAGCCAACGACAGGGAATCAACAATGAGCAGTTCTTC. This sequence encodes CASSQRQGINNEQFF.